These 31 T cell receptor beta chains came from one sample sequenced in a study of T cell clones after liver transplantation. Sequencing was performed with immunoSEQ multiplex PCR; in TCRdb, only in-frame clones are kept and a portion is missing. The table shows over 14,000 clones, with about 90% occurring only once. The sequencing used CD8+ T cells from blood, collected before liver transplant. The source of these receptors is a human donor who received a liver transplant.

By sample fraction, this clone is medium-sized (0.01 to 0.1%). CDR3 sequence (DNA): TGTGCCAGCAGTTTACAGGGGGCCAACTACGAGCAGTACTTC. It yields the protein CASSLQGANYEQYF. This rearrangement joins TRBV27 to TRBJ2-7; TRBD1 matches at 8 bases. V shed 2 bases, J shed 3 bases, and the junction held 3 bases outside the gene matches. CDR1 and CDR2 (germline): MNHEY, SMNVEV (reference sequence). The CDR3 runs to 14 residues.

The chain combines TRBV11-2 with TRBJ2-7; D gene uncertain. Germline CDR1 reads SGHAT; CDR2 reads FQNNGV. CDR3 length equals 11 residues. V lost 2 bases and J lost 9, with 8 bases in between. The CDR3 spells CASSLSLGQYF. The CDR3 DNA reads as TGTGCCAGCAGCTTAAGCCTTGGGCAGTACTTC.

The J gene is TRBJ1-2, the V gene TRBV2, with 7 bases fitting TRBD1. The CDR3 has 11 amino acids. Trimming at V came to 11 bases and at J to 5 bases, leaving 5 bases not matched to a gene. Germline lookup yields CDR1 SNHLY and CDR2 FYNNEI. The CDR3 nucleotides are TGTGCCGACAGGGATCTATATGGCTACACCTTC. Translating gives CADRDLYGYTF.

The genes are TRBV28 and TRBJ2-2; 7 nucleotides match TRBD2. Germline lookup yields CDR1 MDHEN and CDR2 SYDVKM. CDR3 length equals 13 residues. Trimming took 11 bases from V and 0 from J; bases not matched to a gene: 3. This CDR3 reads CAGGVPNTGELFF. In nucleotides, the CDR3 is TGTGCCGGGGGGGTTCCGAACACCGGGGAGCTGTTTTTT.

The chain uses TRBV7-8 and TRBJ2-4, with TRBD2 matching over 15 bases. The germline V gene has CDR1 SGHVS and CDR2 FQNEAQ. The ends lost 3 bases at V and 2 bases at J; junction bases unmatched: 2. This CDR3 has 17 residues. The CDR3 loop reads CASSLGLAGGTKNIQYF. As DNA, the CDR3 is TGTGCCAGCAGCTTGGGACTAGCGGGAGGTACCAAAAACATTCAGTACTTC.

This clone has just one count. V is TRBV2 and J is TRBJ2-1, with D unresolved. Trimming took off 4 bases at V and 9 bases at J, with 7 bases between the two ends. The germline V gene encodes CDR1 SNHLY and CDR2 FYNNEI. This CDR3 contains 11 residues. The CDR3, as DNA: TGTGCCAGCAGTGGGGGTAGTGAGCAGTTCTTC. It translates to CASSGGSEQFF.

The genes are TRBV9 and TRBJ2-1, with D perhaps matching TRBD2 (5 bases). CDR1 and CDR2 (germline): SGDLS, YYNGEE. Trimming removed 4 bases from V and 6 bases from J, with 5 bases in between. The CDR3 length is 11 residues. The CDR3 region has the DNA TGTGCCAGCAGCACTAGCAATGAGCAGTTCTTC. Protein: CASSTSNEQFF.

The chain employs TRBV9 and TRBJ2-3; TRBD1 is a possible D gene (5 bases). V lost 0 bases to trimming and J lost 0 bases, with 11 bases between them. Germline CDR1 reads SGDLS; CDR2 reads YYNGEE. The CDR3 is 16 amino acids. CDR3 amino acids: CASSVGTGPSTDTQYF. The CDR3 coding sequence is TGTGCCAGCAGCGTAGGAACAGGACCTAGCACAGATACGCAGTATTTT.

The rearrangement links TRBV28 to TRBJ2-2; TRBD2 agrees at 12 bases. V shed 4 bases, J shed 5 bases, and the junction held 11 bases outside the gene matches. CDR1 MDHEN and CDR2 SYDVKM come from the germline V gene. There are 18 residues in the CDR3. This CDR3 is CASSSNLAGGPRTGELFF. CDR3 nucleotides: TGTGCCAGCAGTTCTAATCTAGCGGGAGGGCCGCGTACCGGGGAGCTGTTTTTT.

This chain uses TRBV27 with TRBJ1-3; D unresolved. This CDR3 region has 12 residues. Germline lookup yields CDR1 MNHEY and CDR2 SMNVEV (reference sequence). With 3 bases removed from V and 4 bases from J, the gap between germline ends came to 4 bases. Here the CDR3 DNA reads TGTGCCAGCAGTTTTTGGGGAAACACCATATATTTT. Translation gives CASSFWGNTIYF.

The V gene is TRBV7-9, the J gene TRBJ1-4; D gene unclear. Germline CDR1 reads SEHNR; CDR2 reads FQNEAQ (reference sequence). Trimming took 5 bases from V and 0 from J, leaving 10 bases between them. The CDR3 runs 15 residues. The CDR3 loop is CASSSDGATNEKLFF. The CDR3 nucleotides read TGTGCCAGCAGCAGCGACGGTGCAACTAATGAAAAACTGTTTTTT.

This clone has a single count. The rearrangement links TRBV6-1 to TRBJ2-1; no reliable D call. The CDR3 consists of 15 residues. V lost 6 bases, J lost 4 bases, and 16 bases lay in between. Germline-derived CDR1 and CDR2 are MNHNS and SASEGT. The CDR3 nucleotides read TGTGCCAGCAGGTCCTCTTTGACCCAATACAATGAGCAGTTCTTC. Translated, it gives CASRSSLTQYNEQFF.

The rearrangement joins TRBV7-9 to TRBJ2-5, with D uncertain. The CDR3 contains 14 residues. Germline CDR1 SEHNR, CDR2 FQNEAQ (reference sequence). V was pared by 4 bases and J by 0 bases, with 9 bases between. The CDR3 region is CASSSPKHQETQYF. The CDR3 DNA is TGTGCCAGCAGCTCACCCAAGCACCAAGAGACCCAGTACTTC.

The chain combines TRBV6-5 with TRBJ2-1, with 9 bases aligning to TRBD2. CDR3 length equals 13 residues. CDR1 is MNHEY, CDR2 SVGAGI, per germline. CDR3 DNA sequence: TGTGCAACTAGGCTAGCGGGAAGCAATGAGCAGTTCTTC. It codes for CATRLAGSNEQFF.

This chain connects TRBV11-3 to TRBJ2-7, with 7 bases aligning to TRBD1. The germline CDR1 and CDR2 sequences are SGHNT and YENEEA. The CDR3 has 18 amino acids. Trimming took 3 bases from V and 0 from J; bases not matched to a gene: 14. The CDR3 is CASSFEGPTGENSYEQYF. The CDR3 DNA reads TGTGCCAGCAGCTTTGAGGGGCCAACAGGGGAGAACTCCTACGAGCAGTACTTC.

V usage is TRBV7-6 and J usage is TRBJ2-2; 7 bases agree with TRBD1. The ends lost 11 bases at V and 3 bases at J; junction bases unmatched: 6. The germline gives CDR1 SGHVS, CDR2 FNYEAQ. The CDR3 has 13 amino acids. The CDR3 DNA reads as TGTGCCGGCTCAGGGGGAGACACCGGGGAGCTGTTTTTT. It encodes CAGSGGDTGELFF.

The V gene is TRBV13, the J gene TRBJ1-1, with a tentative D call TRBD1 (5 bases). Germline CDR1 is PRHDT and CDR2 is FYEKMQ (reference sequence). This CDR3 is built from 15 residues. Trimming removed 0 bases from V and 5 bases from J, with 13 bases in between. CDR3: CASSLGSMGGTEAFF. For the CDR3, the DNA is TGTGCCAGCAGCTTAGGGTCGATGGGGGGAACTGAAGCTTTCTTT.

This clone has just one count. The chain has TRBV10-2 and TRBJ2-1, with 8 bases matching TRBD2. This CDR3 contains 16 residues. Germline trimming cut 4 bases from V and 1 base from J; bases unmatched to any gene: 6. The germline CDR1 and CDR2 sequences are WSHSY and SAAADI. The CDR3 nucleotides read TGCGCCAGCAGTGGAACTAGCGGAGGGTCCTACAATGAGCAGTTCTTC. Translated, it gives CASSGTSGGSYNEQFF.

This clone was detected only once. The J gene is TRBJ2-1, the V gene TRBV7-9, with 8 bases matching TRBD2. Germline CDR1 and CDR2: SEHNR and FQNEAQ (reference sequence). V dropped 4 bases and J dropped 4; count of bases not matched to a gene: 9. CDR3 length: 16 residues. The CDR3 sequence is CASSSISGSVYNEQFF. CDR3 coding DNA: TGTGCCAGCAGCTCCATCAGCGGGAGCGTTTACAATGAGCAGTTCTTC. The full variable domain, rest sourced from reference TRBV7-9 and TRBJ2-1, is DTGVSQNPRHKITKRGQNVTFRCDPISEHNRLYWYRQTLGQGPEFLTYFQNEAQLEKSRLLSDRFSAERPKGSFSTLEIQRTEQGDSAMYLCASSSISGSVYNEQFFGPGTRLTVL.

The chain uses TRBV27 and TRBJ2-1; TRBD2 agrees at 14 bases. V lost 7 bases to trimming and J lost 8 bases; unmatched junction nucleotides: 7. CDR1 MNHEY and CDR2 SMNVEV come from the germline V gene (reference sequence). The CDR3 has 15 residues. CDR3 sequence: CASTPGTSGSYEQFF. In DNA form, the CDR3 reads TGTGCCAGCACCCCCGGGACTAGCGGGAGTTATGAGCAGTTCTTC.

This clone appeared a few times. This chain uses TRBV6-6 with TRBJ2-1; D remains ambiguous. Trimming removed 5 bases from V and 7 bases from J, with 12 bases in between. This CDR3 is built from 13 residues. CDR1 MNHNY and CDR2 SVGAGI come from the germline V gene (reference sequence). The DNA of the CDR3 is TGTGCCAGCAGTCCCTTTGTGAGGAATGAGCAGTTCTTC. This encodes CASSPFVRNEQFF.

The rearrangement uses TRBV7-9 and TRBJ1-5; D possibly corresponds to TRBD1 (5 bases). V was shortened by 5 bases and J by 3 bases, with 11 bases between the two germline ends. The CDR3 sequence is 14 residues long. Germline assignment: CDR1 SEHNR and CDR2 FQNEAQ (reference sequence). The CDR3 region is CASSPPGANQPQHF. In DNA, the CDR3 is TGTGCCAGCAGCCCTCCCGGGGCCAATCAGCCCCAGCATTTT.

This chain uses TRBV19 with TRBJ2-1, with TRBD1 as a possible D gene (5 bases). The CDR3 runs 13 residues. The V end was cut by 7 bases, the J end by 2 bases, with 9 bases between. The germline CDR1 and CDR2 sequences are LNHDA and SQIVND (reference sequence). The CDR3 is CASIGQAYNEQFF. CDR3 nucleotides: TGTGCCAGTATCGGACAAGCCTACAATGAGCAGTTCTTC. The full variable domain, in which reference TRBV19 and TRBJ2-1 provide the parts outside the CDR3, is DGGITQSPKYLFRKEGQNVTLSCEQNLNHDAMYWYRQDPGQGLRLIYYSQIVNDFQKGDIAEGYSVSREKKESFPLTVTSAQKNPTAFYLCASIGQAYNEQFFGPGTRLTVL.

V gene TRBV30 combines with J gene TRBJ1-4; possible D gene TRBD1, 6 bases. V lost 4 bases and J 8 bases, leaving 17 bases between the germline ends. Germline V gene data show CDR1 as GTSNPN and CDR2 as SVGIG (reference sequence). This CDR3 has 14 amino acids. The CDR3 nucleotides read TGTGCCTGGAACAGCGGGCAGGGGTTCGAAAAACTGTTTTTT. Amino acids: CAWNSGQGFEKLFF.

The chain couples TRBV2 to TRBJ2-1; D not resolved. Germline values: CDR1 SNHLY, CDR2 FYNNEI. V lost 6 bases and J 4 bases, leaving 16 bases between the germline ends. The CDR3 runs 15 residues. DNA of the CDR3: TGTGCCAGCAGGCTAGGCATCTTTACATACAATGAGCAGTTCTTC. Protein sequence: CASRLGIFTYNEQFF.

The chain couples TRBV5-5 to TRBJ1-3, with no clear D. This CDR3 comprises 12 residues. Germline CDR1 SGHKS, CDR2 YYEKEE (reference sequence). V was shortened by 5 bases and J by 4 bases, with 7 bases between the two germline ends. The CDR3 protein is CASSIQGNTIYF. The CDR3 coding sequence is TGTGCCAGCAGTATACAGGGAAACACCATATATTTT.

The J gene is TRBJ2-1, the V gene TRBV29-1; maybe TRBD2 (6 bases). The CDR3 consists of 8 residues. In germline, CDR1 is SQVTM, CDR2 ANQGSEA. The V end lost 4 bases, the J end lost 14 bases, and 6 bases lay between the germline ends. This chain's CDR3 is CSVAGEFF. The CDR3 DNA reads TGCAGCGTTGCGGGGGAGTTCTTC.

CDR3 sequence: CACGGGSGSYNEQFF. CDR3 in DNA: TGTGCCTGCGGGGGCGGGAGTGGGTCCTACAATGAGCAGTTCTTC. The chain recombines TRBV30 with TRBJ2-1; D is possibly TRBD2 (7 bases). The CDR3 is 15 residues long. The germline V gene encodes CDR1 GTSNPN and CDR2 SVGIG (reference sequence). The V gene lost 6 bases and the J gene lost 1 base, with 16 bases spanning the gap.

The chain carries TRBV25-1 and TRBJ1-1; possibly TRBD1 for D (5 bases). Looked up from germline, CDR1 is MGHDK and CDR2 is SYGVNS. This CDR3 region has 11 residues. Between the trimmed V and J ends, which lost 4 bases and 10 bases, there was a span of 10 bases. The CDR3 DNA is TGTGCCAGCAGTGCGGGGGGGAGAGCTTTCTTT. This encodes CASSAGGRAFF.

The chain couples TRBV5-1 to TRBJ2-5, with D uncertain. Germline-derived CDR1 and CDR2 are SGHRS and YFSETQ. There are 15 residues in the CDR3. V was trimmed by 8 bases and J by 0 bases, leaving 17 bases between them. CDR3 DNA sequence: TGCGCCAGACCCCCCCGCGGAAAGTACCAAGAGACCCAGTACTTC. Translated: CARPPRGKYQETQYF.

This chain uses TRBV19 with TRBJ2-1; TRBD2 matches at 10 bases. The CDR3 is 20 amino acids. Germline V gene data show CDR1 as LNHDA and CDR2 as SQIVND (reference sequence). Trimming removed 3 bases from V and 1 base from J; junction bases left unmatched: 15. The CDR3 loop is CASSIVAGLAEEGSYNEQFF. CDR3 sequence (DNA): TGTGCCAGTAGTATCGTCGCCGGACTAGCGGAGGAAGGGTCCTACAATGAGCAGTTCTTC.